A single sample gave rise to the 21 T cell receptor beta chains below, sequenced in a study of PD-L1 blockade in urothelial cancer. TCRdb's table, derived via immunoSEQ multiplex PCR, lists solely in-frame clones and lacks some. This table has around 56,000 clones, 86% appearing once. Sequencing was performed on PBMCs, taken around atezolizumab (anti-PD-L1) treatment. These receptors all stem from a man in his forties or fifties with urothelial cancer.

This clone has a single count. The chain couples TRBV7-6 to TRBJ2-6, with TRBD1 identical over 7 bases. V shed 2 bases, J shed 1 base, and the junction held 8 bases outside the gene matches. Germline lookup yields CDR1 SGHVS and CDR2 FNYEAQ. The CDR3 is made up of 18 amino acids. In DNA form, the CDR3 reads TGTGCCAGCAGCTTAAGCGCGACAGGGCCTTCTGGGGCCAACGTCCTGACTTTC. Residues: CASSLSATGPSGANVLTF.

The gene calls are TRBV7-9 and TRBJ2-1, with D unresolved. Trimming pared 5 bases from V and 0 bases from J, leaving 14 bases between. The CDR3 length is 16 residues. The germline gives CDR1 SEHNR, CDR2 FQNEAQ (reference sequence). The chain's CDR3 is CASSPPHTSSYNEQFF. CDR3 in DNA: TGTGCCAGCAGCCCCCCCCATACAAGCTCCTACAATGAGCAGTTCTTC.

As DNA, the CDR3 is TGTGCCATCAGTGACGTCGGGAGAGGGACAGATACGCAGTATTTT. It translates to CAISDVGRGTDTQYF. This chain links TRBV10-3 with TRBJ2-3; D may be TRBD2 (6 bases). Deletions cut 3 bases from V and 3 bases from J, with 13 bases between. Germline V gene data show CDR1 as ENHRY and CDR2 as SYGVKD. The CDR3 contains 15 residues.

The rearrangement links TRBV28 to TRBJ1-6; tentative D call: TRBD1 (5 bases). V was cut by 6 bases and J by 2 bases, with 14 bases left in between. CDR1 is MDHEN and CDR2 is SYDVKM in the germline V gene. The CDR3 covers 16 residues. In DNA, the CDR3 is TGTGCCAGCAGAAAAGATAGGGGAACCTATAATTCACCCCTCCACTTT. This codes for CASRKDRGTYNSPLHF.

This clone was counted between two and nine times. Other DNA sequences in this specimen translate into the identical CDR3. The chain employs TRBV10-1 and TRBJ2-3; possibly TRBD2 for D (6 bases). The CDR3 is made up of 13 amino acids. V lost 8 bases and J 6 bases, leaving 15 bases between the germline ends. From germline, CDR1 is WNHNN and CDR2 SYGVQD (reference sequence). The CDR3 region is CASSEGARDTQYF. The CDR3 nucleotides are TGCGCCAGCTCGGAGGGCGCACGGGATACGCAGTATTTT.

The chain links TRBV7-9 to TRBJ2-1, with D perhaps matching TRBD2 (5 bases). The CDR3 covers 15 residues. The V and J ends lost 4 bases and 0 bases respectively, with 10 bases between them. In germline, CDR1 is SEHNR, CDR2 FQNEAQ (reference sequence). CDR3 in amino acids: CASSSDYSSYNEQFF. DNA for the CDR3: TGTGCCAGCAGCTCCGACTATTCCTCCTACAATGAGCAGTTCTTC.

The chain links TRBV6-6 to TRBJ2-1, with TRBD2 matching 11 bases. Per germline, CDR1 MNHNY and CDR2 SVGAGI (reference sequence). The CDR3 consists of 14 residues. J gave up 7 bases and V 5 bases, and 4 bases lay outside the gene matches. CDR3 sequence (DNA): TGTGCCAGCAGTACTAGCGGGAGTGGAAATGAGCAGTTCTTC. This gives the protein CASSTSGSGNEQFF.

The rearrangement links TRBV2 to TRBJ2-5, with D possibly matching TRBD1 (6 bases). Germline V gene lookup returns CDR1 SNHLY and CDR2 FYNNEI. The CDR3 is made up of 13 amino acids. Trimming took off 5 bases at V and 1 base at J, with 8 bases between the two ends. CDR3 in DNA: TGTGCCAGCAGTCCGACAGGCCAAGAGACCCAGTACTTC. Its translation is CASSPTGQETQYF. Variable domain in full (rest from reference TRBV2 and TRBJ2-5): EPEVTQTPSHQVTQMGQEVILRCVPISNHLYFYWYRQILGQKVEFLVSFYNNEISEKSEIFDDQFSVERPDGSNFTLKIRSTKLEDSAMYFCASSPTGQETQYFGPGTRLLVL.

The rearrangement joins TRBV30 to TRBJ2-5, with 14 bases fitting TRBD2. Per germline, CDR1 GTSNPN and CDR2 SVGIG (reference sequence). The V and J ends lost 4 bases and 5 bases, in that order; junction bases with no gene match: 9. CDR3 size: 16 residues. Here the CDR3 DNA reads TGTGCCTGGACTTTGGGACTAGCGGGAGCGAGTGAGACCCAGTACTTC. Residues: CAWTLGLAGASETQYF.

The J gene is TRBJ2-1, the V gene TRBV11-2; D is unresolved. The V gene's germline CDR1 is SGHAT and CDR2 FQNNGV. V lost 3 bases, J lost 0 bases, and 9 bases lay in between. The CDR3 covers 15 residues. For the CDR3, the DNA is TGTGCCAGCAGCTTGTTACCGAGCTCCTACAATGAGCAGTTCTTC. Protein product: CASSLLPSSYNEQFF. The entire variable domain, with the rest obtained from reference TRBV11-2 and TRBJ2-1, is as follows: EAGVAQSPRYKIIEKRQSVAFWCNPISGHATLYWYQQILGQGPKLLIQFQNNGVVDDSQLPKDRFSAERLKGVDSTLKIQPAKLEDSAVYLCASSLLPSSYNEQFFGPGTRLTVL.

CDR3 amino acids: CASRGGLEGQETQYF. The CDR3 DNA is TGTGCCAGCAGGGGGGGTCTGGAGGGTCAAGAGACCCAGTACTTC. The chain combines TRBV7-6 with TRBJ2-5; TRBD2 is a possible D gene (6 bases). CDR1 is SGHVS and CDR2 is FNYEAQ in the germline V gene. Trimming left V 6 bases short and J 2 bases short, with 16 bases between. This CDR3 comprises 15 residues.

For the CDR3, the DNA is TGTGCCAGCAGCTATGAGGCTTACGAGCAGTACTTC. Translating it yields CASSYEAYEQYF. The rearrangement links TRBV7-9 to TRBJ2-7; D uncertain. This CDR3 has 12 amino acids. V lost 4 bases, J lost 4 bases, and 8 bases lay in between. Germline values: CDR1 SEHNR, CDR2 FQNEAQ (reference sequence).

The rearrangement joins TRBV4-2 to TRBJ2-7; TRBD2 might be the D (5 bases). The CDR3 spans 15 residues. The germline gives CDR1 LGHNA, CDR2 YNFKEQ. V was clipped by 1 base and J by 2 bases, with 12 bases between them. CDR3 nucleotides: TGTGCCAGCAGCCAAGTAACGGGATCCCCCTACGAGCAGTACTTC. Its translation is CASSQVTGSPYEQYF.

V usage is TRBV27 and J usage is TRBJ2-3; TRBD2 is a possible D gene (5 bases). This CDR3 contains 14 residues. Between the trimmed V and J ends, which lost 5 bases and 2 bases, there was a span of 11 bases. CDR1 MNHEY and CDR2 SMNVEV come from the germline V gene (reference sequence). Here the CDR3 DNA reads TGTGCCAGCAGTCCCGAGCGGCCCACAGATACGCAGTATTTT. As protein: CASSPERPTDTQYF.

The chain has TRBV2 and TRBJ1-6; TRBD1 might be the D (6 bases). V was pared by 11 bases and J by 3 bases, with 11 bases between. Germline V gene sequence: CDR1 SNHLY, CDR2 FYNNEI. The CDR3 has 13 amino acids. The CDR3 DNA reads as TGTGCCGGCAAAGGGGGCTATAATTCACCCCTCCACTTT. Amino acid sequence: CAGKGGYNSPLHF. Full variable domain (remainder filled in from reference TRBV2 and TRBJ1-6): EPEVTQTPSHQVTQMGQEVILRCVPISNHLYFYWYRQILGQKVEFLVSFYNNEISEKSEIFDDQFSVERPDGSNFTLKIRSTKLEDSAMYFCAGKGGYNSPLHFGNGTRLTVT.

The chain links TRBV7-2 to TRBJ2-7; D remains unclear. This CDR3 has 13 residues. Germline CDR1 is SGHTA and CDR2 is FQGNSA. The V end was cut by 4 bases, the J end by 6 bases, with 13 bases between. The CDR3 region is CASSSNSLLEQYF. The CDR3 DNA sequence: TGTGCCAGCAGCTCCAATAGTCTACTCGAGCAGTACTTC. The complete variable domain, with remaining parts taken from reference TRBV7-2 and TRBJ2-7, reads GAGVSQSPSNKVTEKGKDVELRCDPISGHTALYWYRQSLGQGLEFLIYFQGNSAPDKSGLPSDRFSAERTGGSVSTLTIQRTQQEDSAVYLCASSSNSLLEQYFGPGTRLTVT.

The genes are TRBV30 and TRBJ2-5; the match to TRBD2 covers 7 bases. Germline assignment: CDR1 GTSNPN and CDR2 SVGIG (reference sequence). V trimming: 0 bases; J trimming: 1 base; junction bases outside the gene matches: 8. This CDR3 has 16 residues. The CDR3 protein is CAWSVLRRGTQETQYF. CDR3 DNA sequence: TGTGCCTGGAGTGTACTCCGGCGGGGGACCCAAGAGACCCAGTACTTC.

The genes are TRBV6-6 and TRBJ2-7, with a weak D call TRBD2 (6 bases). Germline CDR1 is MNHNY and CDR2 is SVGAGI (reference sequence). This CDR3 region has 12 residues. The V and J ends lost 8 bases and 6 bases respectively, with 14 bases between them. CDR3 sequence: CASGRPFFEQYF. CDR3 DNA: TGTGCCAGCGGGAGGCCGTTTTTCGAGCAGTACTTC.

This clone was seen just once. This chain uses TRBV29-1 with TRBJ2-2; TRBD2 might be the D (6 bases). The CDR3 is 14 amino acids. With 5 bases removed from V and 6 bases from J, the gap between germline ends came to 16 bases. CDR1 and CDR2 (germline): SQVTM, ANQGSEA. The CDR3 coding sequence is TGCAGCGTTAGGACCCAAGGGAGGTCCGGGGAGCTGTTTTTT. It is translated as CSVRTQGRSGELFF.

The chain employs TRBV28 and TRBJ1-1; TRBD1 is a possible D gene (5 bases). With 6 bases removed from V and 6 bases from J, the gap between germline ends came to 14 bases. CDR3 size: 13 residues. CDR1 and CDR2 (germline): MDHEN, SYDVKM. The DNA for the CDR3 is TGTGCCAGCAGAATAGGCGGGGGGGCTGAAGCTTTCTTT. The encoded protein is CASRIGGGAEAFF.

V and J are TRBV13 and TRBJ2-7; D possibly corresponds to TRBD2 (5 bases). V lost 2 bases to trimming and J lost 4 bases, with 24 bases between them. The CDR3 has 18 amino acids. Germline CDR1 and CDR2: PRHDT and FYEKMQ (reference sequence). DNA of the CDR3: TGTGCCAGCAGCTTAAAAAAAAGTCGACTCTCTAGCAGATACGAGCAGTACTTC. This sequence encodes CASSLKKSRLSSRYEQYF.